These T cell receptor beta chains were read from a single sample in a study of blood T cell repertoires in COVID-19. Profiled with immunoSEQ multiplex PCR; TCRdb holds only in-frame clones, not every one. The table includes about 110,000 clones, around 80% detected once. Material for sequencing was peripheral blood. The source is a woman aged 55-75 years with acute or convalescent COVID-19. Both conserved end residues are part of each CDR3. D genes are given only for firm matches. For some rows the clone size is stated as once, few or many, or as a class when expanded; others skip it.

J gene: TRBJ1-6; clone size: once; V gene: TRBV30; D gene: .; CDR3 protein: CAWSVGQESSPLHF; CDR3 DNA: TGTGCCTGGAGTGTGGGGCAGGAGAGTTCACCCCTCCACTTT
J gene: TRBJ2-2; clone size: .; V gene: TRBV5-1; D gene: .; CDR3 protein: CASSLAWGTGGLFF; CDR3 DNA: TGCGCCAGCAGCTTGGCCTGGGGTACCGGGGGGCTGTTTTTT
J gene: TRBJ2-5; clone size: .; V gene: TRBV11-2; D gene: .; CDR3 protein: CASSLGQKETQYF; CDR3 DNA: TGTGCCAGCAGCTTAGGACAGAAAGAGACCCAGTACTTC
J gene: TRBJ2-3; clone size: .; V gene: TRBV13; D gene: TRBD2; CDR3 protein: CASSSGTSGRATDTQYF; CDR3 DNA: TGTGCCAGCAGCTCGGGGACTAGCGGGAGGGCCACAGATACGCAGTATTTT
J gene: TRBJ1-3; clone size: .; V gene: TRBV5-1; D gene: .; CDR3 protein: CASSLAGSSGNTIYF; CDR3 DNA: TGCGCCAGCAGCTTGGCTGGGAGCTCTGGAAACACCATATATTTT
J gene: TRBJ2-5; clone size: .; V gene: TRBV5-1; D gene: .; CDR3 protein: CASSLVEGGETQYF; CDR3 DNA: TGCGCCAGCAGCTTGGTGGAGGGCGGGGAGACCCAGTACTTC
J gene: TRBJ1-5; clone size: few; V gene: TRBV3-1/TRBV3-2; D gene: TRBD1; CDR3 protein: CASSTGQGSGQPQHF; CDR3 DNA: TGTGCCAGCAGCACGGGACAGGGGAGCGGGCAGCCCCAGCATTTT
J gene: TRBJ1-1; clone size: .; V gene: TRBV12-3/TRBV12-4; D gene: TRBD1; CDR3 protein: CASTFIQGAEAFF; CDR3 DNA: TGTGCCAGCACCTTCATCCAGGGGGCCGAAGCTTTCTTT
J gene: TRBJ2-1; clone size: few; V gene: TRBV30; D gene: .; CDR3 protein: CAWSVLDEQFF; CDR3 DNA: TGTGCCTGGAGTGTACTAGATGAGCAGTTCTTC
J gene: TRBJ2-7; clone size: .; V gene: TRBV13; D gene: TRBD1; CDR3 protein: CASSRQGLSEQYF; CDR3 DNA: TGTGCCAGCAGCCGACAGGGTTTGTCCGAGCAGTACTTC
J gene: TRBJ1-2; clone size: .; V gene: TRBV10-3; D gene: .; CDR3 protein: CAISESRGFGYTF; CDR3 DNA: TGTGCCATCAGTGAGTCGCGGGGTTTCGGCTACACCTTC
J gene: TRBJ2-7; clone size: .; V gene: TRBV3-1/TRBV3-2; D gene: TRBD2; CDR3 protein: CASSGTSGSYEQYF; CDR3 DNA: TGTGCCAGCAGCGGGACTAGTGGCTCCTACGAGCAGTACTTC
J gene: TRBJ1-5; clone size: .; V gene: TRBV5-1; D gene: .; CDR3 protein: CASSLDPGQPQHF; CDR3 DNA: TGCGCCAGCAGCTTGGATCCGGGGCAGCCCCAGCATTTT
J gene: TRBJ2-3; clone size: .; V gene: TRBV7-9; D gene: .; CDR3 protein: CASSLGWDFQNTDTQYF; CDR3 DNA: TGTGCCAGCAGCTTAGGATGGGACTTCCAGAACACAGATACGCAGTATTTT
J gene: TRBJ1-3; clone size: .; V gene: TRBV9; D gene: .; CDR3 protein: CASSVGANYGNTIYF; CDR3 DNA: TGTGCCAGCAGCGTCGGAGCGAATTACGGAAACACCATATATTTT
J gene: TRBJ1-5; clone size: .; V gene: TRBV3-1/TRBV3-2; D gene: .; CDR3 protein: CASSPRDTNQPQHF; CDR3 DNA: TGTGCCAGCAGCCCCCGGGACACCAATCAGCCCCAGCATTTT
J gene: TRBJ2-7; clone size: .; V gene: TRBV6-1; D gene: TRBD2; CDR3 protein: CASSEPGLAGFEQYF; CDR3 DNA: TGTGCCAGCAGTGAACCGGGACTAGCGGGGTTCGAGCAGTACTTC
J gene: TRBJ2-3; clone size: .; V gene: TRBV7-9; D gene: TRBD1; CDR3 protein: CASSSDRDGDTQYF; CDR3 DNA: TGTGCCAGCAGCTCAGACAGGGACGGGGATACGCAGTATTTT
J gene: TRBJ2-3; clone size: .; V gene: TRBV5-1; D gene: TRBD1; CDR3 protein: CASTRLGTGGPDTQYF; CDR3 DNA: TGCGCCAGCACCAGGCTTGGGACAGGGGGCCCAGATACGCAGTATTTT
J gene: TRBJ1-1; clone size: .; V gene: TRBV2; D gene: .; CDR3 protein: CASSEPREGLNTEAFF; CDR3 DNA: TGTGCCAGCAGTGAACCCAGGGAGGGGCTCAACACTGAAGCTTTCTTT
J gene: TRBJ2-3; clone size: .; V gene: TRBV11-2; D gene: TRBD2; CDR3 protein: CASSLPLAWSTDTQYF; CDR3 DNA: TGTGCCAGCAGCTTACCACTAGCGTGGTCCACAGATACGCAGTATTTT
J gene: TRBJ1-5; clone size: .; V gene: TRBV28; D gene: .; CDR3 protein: CASSPGLLLNQPQHF; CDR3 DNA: TGTGCCAGCAGTCCGGGACTCCTTCTCAATCAGCCCCAGCATTTT
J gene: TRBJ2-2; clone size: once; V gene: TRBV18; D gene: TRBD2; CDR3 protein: CASSPLAGDITGELFF; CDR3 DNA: TGTGCCAGCTCACCGCTAGCGGGGGACATCACCGGGGAGCTGTTTTTT
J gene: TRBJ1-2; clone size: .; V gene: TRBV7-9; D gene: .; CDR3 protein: CASSLMGAGKNYGYTF; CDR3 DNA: TGTGCCAGCAGCTTAATGGGGGCAGGGAAAAACTATGGCTACACCTTC
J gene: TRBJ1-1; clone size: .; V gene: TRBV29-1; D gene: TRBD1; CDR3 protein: CSVRQGLNTEAFF; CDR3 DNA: TGCAGCGTTAGACAGGGGTTGAACACTGAAGCTTTCTTT
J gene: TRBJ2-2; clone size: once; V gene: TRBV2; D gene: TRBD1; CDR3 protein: CASSAQGAGTGELFF; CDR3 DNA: TGTGCCAGCAGTGCACAGGGGGCCGGCACCGGGGAGCTGTTTTTT
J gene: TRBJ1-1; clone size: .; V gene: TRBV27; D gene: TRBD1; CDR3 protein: CASSWDRYAEAFF; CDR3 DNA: TGTGCCAGCAGTTGGGACAGGTACGCTGAAGCTTTCTTT
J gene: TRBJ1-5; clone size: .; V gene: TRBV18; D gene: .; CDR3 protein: CASSPPGADQPQHF; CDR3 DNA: TGTGCCAGCTCACCACCGGGGGCAGATCAGCCCCAGCATTTT
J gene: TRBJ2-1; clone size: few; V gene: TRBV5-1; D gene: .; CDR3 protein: CASSLTGPEQFF; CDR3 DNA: TGCGCCAGCAGCTTGACGGGTCCTGAGCAGTTCTTC
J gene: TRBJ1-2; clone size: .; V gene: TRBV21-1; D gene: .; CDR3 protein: CASSKGRGYGYTF; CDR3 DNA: TGTGCCAGCAGCAAGGGCCGCGGGTATGGCTACACCTTC
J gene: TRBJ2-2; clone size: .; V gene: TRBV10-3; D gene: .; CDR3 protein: CAISLPTGELFF; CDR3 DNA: TGTGCCATCAGCCTTCCCACCGGGGAGCTGTTTTTT
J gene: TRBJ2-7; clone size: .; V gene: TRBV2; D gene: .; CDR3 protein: CASIQTLSGAQYF; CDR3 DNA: TGTGCCAGCATTCAGACCTTAAGTGGGGCCCAGTACTTC
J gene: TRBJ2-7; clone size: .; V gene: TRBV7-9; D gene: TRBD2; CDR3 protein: CASSPGGLYEQYF; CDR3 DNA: TGTGCCAGCAGCCCCGGGGGGTTATACGAGCAGTACTTC